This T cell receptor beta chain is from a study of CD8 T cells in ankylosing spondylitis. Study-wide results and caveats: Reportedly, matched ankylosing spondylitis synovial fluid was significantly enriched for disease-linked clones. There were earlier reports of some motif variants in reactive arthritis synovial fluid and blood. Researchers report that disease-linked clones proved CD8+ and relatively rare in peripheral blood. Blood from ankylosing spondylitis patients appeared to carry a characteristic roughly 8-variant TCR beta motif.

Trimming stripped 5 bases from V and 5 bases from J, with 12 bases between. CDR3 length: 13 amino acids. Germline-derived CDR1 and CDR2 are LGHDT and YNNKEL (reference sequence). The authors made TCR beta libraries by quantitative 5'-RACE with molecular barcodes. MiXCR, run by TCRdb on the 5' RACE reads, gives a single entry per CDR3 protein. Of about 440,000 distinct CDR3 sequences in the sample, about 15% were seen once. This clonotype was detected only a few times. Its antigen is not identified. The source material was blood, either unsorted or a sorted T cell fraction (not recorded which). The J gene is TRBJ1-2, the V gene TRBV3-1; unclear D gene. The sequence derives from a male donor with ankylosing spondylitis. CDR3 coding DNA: TGTGCCAGCAGCATTACACAGAAGTATGGCTACACCTTC. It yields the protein CASSITQKYGYTF.